The rows below give T cell receptor beta chains drawn from one sample of a study of vaccination and CD4 T cells after COVID-19. TCRdb re-called the PCR reads with MiXCR, one entry per CDR3 protein. The data contain 15,000 to 20,000 distinct CDR3 sequences, around 80% of them singletons. The antigens these receptors bind are not known. Sequenced material: CD4+ T cells from blood, cultured in vitro, taken after SARS-CoV-2 vaccination. All receptors derive from a human donor who received a COVID-19 vaccine. Both conserved end residues are part of each CDR3. The order of the fields is CDR3 length, V gene, J gene, D gene, clone size, CDR3 protein, CDR3 DNA. A D gene is named only where the DNA matches it firmly. Size is omitted from some rows. Given values are once, few, many or a class for expanded clones.

len: 15
v_gene: TRBV27
j_gene: TRBJ2-5
d_gene: TRBD1
abundance: NA
CDR3aa: CASSPLGTGKETQYF
CDR3nt: TGTGCCAGCAGTCCCCTAGGGACAGGCAAAGAGACCCAGTACTTC

len: 20
v_gene: TRBV30
j_gene: TRBJ1-6
d_gene: TRBD1
abundance: NA
CDR3aa: CAWSVPQDRGFSSYNSPLHF
CDR3nt: TGTGCCTGGAGTGTACCTCAGGACAGGGGGTTTAGCTCCTATAATTCACCCCTCCACTTT

len: 11
v_gene: TRBV27
j_gene: TRBJ1-1
d_gene: TRBD1
abundance: once
CDR3aa: CASGTGPEAFF
CDR3nt: TGTGCCAGCGGGACAGGGCCTGAAGCTTTCTTT

len: 14
v_gene: TRBV7-9
j_gene: TRBJ1-2
d_gene: NA
abundance: NA
CDR3aa: CASSLEQSNYGYTF
CDR3nt: TGTGCCAGCAGCTTAGAGCAGAGTAACTATGGCTACACCTTC

len: 12
v_gene: TRBV4-1
j_gene: TRBJ1-2
d_gene: NA
abundance: NA
CDR3aa: CASSRGARGYTF
CDR3nt: TGCGCCAGCAGCCGGGGGGCGCGGGGCTACACCTTC

len: 14
v_gene: TRBV6-1
j_gene: TRBJ1-2
d_gene: TRBD1
abundance: NA
CDR3aa: CASSQGQGAVGYTF
CDR3nt: TGTGCCAGCAGTCAGGGACAGGGGGCCGTTGGCTACACCTTC

len: 16
v_gene: TRBV20-1
j_gene: TRBJ2-6
d_gene: TRBD1
abundance: NA
CDR3aa: CSAQGQGNSGANVLTF
CDR3nt: TGCAGTGCTCAAGGACAGGGAAACTCTGGGGCCAACGTCCTGACTTTC

len: 15
v_gene: TRBV20-1
j_gene: TRBJ1-1
d_gene: NA
abundance: NA
CDR3aa: CSASDAGFLNTEAFF
CDR3nt: TGCAGTGCTAGTGACGCAGGGTTCTTGAACACTGAAGCTTTCTTT

len: 13
v_gene: TRBV2
j_gene: TRBJ1-2
d_gene: NA
abundance: once
CDR3aa: CASSVNRDYGYTF
CDR3nt: TGTGCCAGCAGCGTTAACAGGGACTATGGCTACACCTTC

len: 14
v_gene: TRBV7-3
j_gene: TRBJ1-1
d_gene: NA
abundance: NA
CDR3aa: CASSSTGGSTEAFF
CDR3nt: TGTGCCAGCAGCTCGACGGGAGGGTCGACTGAAGCTTTCTTT

len: 13
v_gene: TRBV20-1
j_gene: TRBJ1-6
d_gene: TRBD1
abundance: NA
CDR3aa: CSASRQGNSPLHF
CDR3nt: TGCAGTGCGAGTAGACAGGGAAATTCACCCCTCCACTTT

len: 13
v_gene: TRBV19
j_gene: TRBJ2-5
d_gene: NA
abundance: NA
CDR3aa: CASSMNPSETQYF
CDR3nt: TGTGCCAGTAGTATGAATCCTTCGGAGACCCAGTACTTC

len: 11
v_gene: TRBV30
j_gene: TRBJ2-7
d_gene: NA
abundance: NA
CDR3aa: CAWSSIYEQYF
CDR3nt: TGTGCCTGGAGTAGCATCTACGAGCAGTACTTC

len: 14
v_gene: TRBV20-1
j_gene: TRBJ2-3
d_gene: TRBD2
abundance: NA
CDR3aa: CSGLAGGGGDTQYF
CDR3nt: TGCAGTGGTCTAGCGGGGGGAGGGGGAGATACGCAGTATTTT

len: 15
v_gene: TRBV27
j_gene: TRBJ1-6
d_gene: NA
abundance: NA
CDR3aa: CASSTEPGLNSPLHF
CDR3nt: TGTGCCAGCAGCACCGAACCGGGCCTCAATTCACCCCTCCACTTT

len: 12
v_gene: TRBV20-1
j_gene: TRBJ2-3
d_gene: NA
abundance: NA
CDR3aa: CSPRHVPDTQYF
CDR3nt: TGCAGTCCCCGGCATGTCCCAGATACGCAGTATTTT

len: 14
v_gene: TRBV7-9
j_gene: TRBJ2-7
d_gene: TRBD1
abundance: NA
CDR3aa: CASFRTGTSYEQYF
CDR3nt: TGTGCCAGCTTCCGGACAGGGACATCCTACGAGCAGTACTTC

len: 14
v_gene: TRBV6-5
j_gene: TRBJ2-5
d_gene: NA
abundance: NA
CDR3aa: CASSYSGQSETQYF
CDR3nt: TGTGCCAGCAGTTACTCCGGACAGAGCGAGACCCAGTACTTC

len: 13
v_gene: TRBV6-1
j_gene: TRBJ1-1
d_gene: NA
abundance: once
CDR3aa: CASSRGEDTEAFF
CDR3nt: TGTGCCAGCAGCCGGGGGGAGGACACTGAAGCTTTCTTT

len: 14
v_gene: TRBV5-4
j_gene: TRBJ2-7
d_gene: NA
abundance: NA
CDR3aa: CASSLEGNSYEQYF
CDR3nt: TGTGCCAGCAGCTTGGAGGGCAACTCCTACGAGCAGTACTTC

len: 14
v_gene: TRBV7-8
j_gene: TRBJ1-5
d_gene: NA
abundance: NA
CDR3aa: CASSLDRLNQPQHF
CDR3nt: TGTGCCAGCAGCTTAGACAGACTCAATCAGCCCCAGCATTTT

len: 15
v_gene: TRBV19
j_gene: TRBJ1-1
d_gene: NA
abundance: NA
CDR3aa: CASTRGGARDTEAFF
CDR3nt: TGTGCCAGTACCCGGGGGGGGGCTAGAGATACTGAAGCTTTCTTT

len: 14
v_gene: TRBV6-1
j_gene: TRBJ1-2
d_gene: TRBD1
abundance: NA
CDR3aa: CASSRDRDNYGYTF
CDR3nt: TGTGCCAGCAGTCGGGACAGGGATAACTATGGCTACACCTTC

len: 13
v_gene: TRBV12-3/TRBV12-4
j_gene: TRBJ2-7
d_gene: TRBD1
abundance: NA
CDR3aa: CASSRDRVYEQYF
CDR3nt: TGTGCCAGCAGCCGGGACAGGGTCTACGAGCAGTACTTC

len: 16
v_gene: TRBV6-1
j_gene: TRBJ1-5
d_gene: NA
abundance: NA
CDR3aa: CASRGTRVRGNQPQHF
CDR3nt: TGTGCCAGCAGGGGGACAAGGGTGCGGGGTAATCAGCCCCAGCATTTT

len: 16
v_gene: TRBV2
j_gene: TRBJ1-5
d_gene: TRBD1
abundance: NA
CDR3aa: CASRDRRNNFDQPQHF
CDR3nt: TGTGCCAGCAGGGACAGGCGGAACAACTTCGATCAGCCCCAGCATTTT

len: 16
v_gene: TRBV19
j_gene: TRBJ2-5
d_gene: TRBD2
abundance: NA
CDR3aa: CASSRGSGGYQETQYF
CDR3nt: TGTGCCAGTAGTCGAGGTAGCGGGGGCTACCAAGAGACCCAGTACTTC